One and the same sample provided the 17 T cell receptor beta chains below, sequenced in a study of T cell responses to AZD1222 COVID-19 vaccine. Only in-frame clones appear in the TCRdb table, and some are missing; sequencing was by immunoSEQ multiplex PCR. The sample lists approximately 85,000 clones; roughly 90% were seen once. The sequencing used peripheral blood, collected on day 0 of AZD1222 vaccination. These receptors all stem from an adult in good health.

The gene calls are TRBV10-3 and TRBJ1-1, with 7 bases fitting TRBD1. Germline V gene data show CDR1 as ENHRY and CDR2 as SYGVKD. V was clipped by 10 bases and J by 0 bases; unmatched bases: 11. This CDR3 contains 15 residues. Written as DNA, the CDR3 is TGTGCCACCCTCGGACAGGCACTTATGAACACTGAAGCTTTCTTT. Translating it yields CATLGQALMNTEAFF.

V usage is TRBV15 and J usage is TRBJ2-1; either TRBD1 or TRBD2 may supply D (5 bases each). Trimming cost V 1 base and J 9 bases, with 16 bases left between them. This CDR3 is built from 15 residues. From germline, CDR1 is LNHNV and CDR2 YYDKDF (reference sequence). CDR3 protein: CATSRGTLLGAEQFF. CDR3 DNA: TGTGCCACCAGCAGAGGGACCCTCCTCGGGGCTGAGCAGTTCTTC.

The chain links TRBV10-2 to TRBJ1-1; 7 bases agree with TRBD1. The junction had 4 bases not matched to a gene; V was cut back by 2 bases and J by 4 bases. CDR1 and CDR2 (germline): WSHSY, SAAADI. This CDR3 has 14 residues. The CDR3 DNA reads TGCGCCAGCAGTGAGGACAGGGCGGGCACTGAAGCTTTCTTT. Protein product: CASSEDRAGTEAFF.

This clone turned up a few times. J is TRBJ1-2 and V is TRBV11-2; weak D call: TRBD1 (6 bases). With 5 bases removed from V and 4 bases from J, the gap between germline ends came to 11 bases. Germline CDR1 and CDR2: SGHAT and FQNNGV. The CDR3 covers 13 residues. The DNA of the CDR3 is TGTGCCAGCAGCCCGGACAGCTTCTATGGCTACACCTTC. Translating it yields CASSPDSFYGYTF.

V is TRBV12-3 or TRBV12-4 and J is TRBJ1-5; 8 nucleotides align to TRBD1. After removal of 6 bases from V and 5 bases from J, the junction contained 3 bases not matched to a gene. The CDR3 sequence is 13 residues long. CDR3 in amino acids: CASRTGVDQPQHF. For the CDR3, the DNA is TGTGCCAGCAGGACAGGGGTTGATCAGCCCCAGCATTTT.

This clone was found a few times. V gene TRBV20-1 combines with J gene TRBJ1-2; no firm D call. This CDR3 region has 10 residues. Germline CDR1 and CDR2: DFQATT and SNEGSKA (reference sequence). Trimming took off 3 bases at V and 5 bases at J, with 4 bases between the two ends. The CDR3 DNA follows: TGCAGTGCTAGGGCGTATGGCTACACCTTC. This translates into CSARAYGYTF.

The rearrangement links TRBV4-1 to TRBJ2-7; 14 nucleotides line up with TRBD2. Germline trimming cut 1 base from V and 3 bases from J; bases unmatched to any gene: 5. The CDR3 extends over 17 amino acids. CDR1 and CDR2 (germline): MGHRA, YSYEKL. CDR3 residues: CASSQGTSGRTDYEQYF. CDR3 coding DNA: TGCGCCAGCAGCCAAGGGACTAGCGGGAGGACCGACTACGAGCAGTACTTC.

The chain couples TRBV19 to TRBJ1-1, with 7 bases aligning to TRBD1. This CDR3 contains 14 residues. Looked up from germline, CDR1 is LNHDA and CDR2 is SQIVND (reference sequence). Unmatched junction bases numbered 5, after V lost 7 bases and J lost 0 bases. CDR3 amino acids: CASNTGQLNTEAFF. The CDR3 DNA sequence: TGTGCCAGTAATACGGGACAGTTGAACACTGAAGCTTTCTTT.

V usage is TRBV10-3 and J usage is TRBJ1-5; a possible D gene is TRBD1 (5 bases). V was clipped by 2 bases and J by 4 bases, with 12 bases between them. Germline CDR1 and CDR2: ENHRY and SYGVKD. The CDR3 loop spans 15 amino acids. Here the CDR3 reads CAISEGGGGNQPQHF. Here the CDR3 DNA reads TGTGCCATCAGTGAGGGGGGAGGAGGGAATCAGCCCCAGCATTTT.

The V call is TRBV5-1, the J call TRBJ1-1; D unclear. Trimming cost V 0 bases and J 7 bases, with 13 bases left between them. CDR1 and CDR2 from the germline V gene are SGHRS and YFSETQ. The CDR3 consists of 14 residues. CDR3 in amino acids: CASSLALSGSEAFF. DNA of the CDR3: TGCGCCAGCAGCTTGGCCCTTTCGGGAAGTGAAGCTTTCTTT.

J is TRBJ2-3 and V is TRBV18; 7 nucleotides align to TRBD1. CDR3 length equals 14 residues. The V segment lost 0 bases and the J segment 4 bases; nucleotides outside the gene matches: 1. Germline V gene lookup returns CDR1 KGHSH and CDR2 LQKENI. The CDR3 DNA reads as TGTGCCAGCTCACCACCAGGGGGCGCAGATACGCAGTATTTT. This sequence encodes CASSPPGGADTQYF.

V gene TRBV19 combines with J gene TRBJ2-7, with 10 bases identical to TRBD1. Per the germline V gene, CDR1 is LNHDA and CDR2 is SQIVND (reference sequence). The CDR3 runs 14 residues. V lost 4 bases, J lost 5 bases, and 5 bases stayed unmatched. CDR3 DNA sequence: TGTGCCAGTAGTACGACAGGGGGCGTAGACGAGCAGTACTTC. This gives the protein CASSTTGGVDEQYF.

This chain connects TRBV6-5 to TRBJ2-1; either TRBD1 or TRBD2 may supply D (6 bases each). This CDR3 is 15 amino acids long. Germline V gives CDR1 MNHEY, CDR2 SVGAGI. Trimming pared 6 bases from V and 4 bases from J, leaving 16 bases between. The CDR3 region has the DNA TGTGCCAGCAGGGAGGGGGTCGGGGAATACAATGAGCAGTTCTTC. Translated, it gives CASREGVGEYNEQFF.

This rearrangement joins TRBV28 to TRBJ1-6; 9 bases fit TRBD1. From germline, CDR1 is MDHEN and CDR2 SYDVKM. The length of the CDR3 is 16 residues. V was clipped by 3 bases and J by 7 bases; unmatched bases: 7. CDR3: CASSLNTGGQNSPLHF. CDR3 nucleotide sequence: TGTGCCAGCAGTTTGAACACAGGGGGCCAGAATTCACCCCTCCACTTT.

The V and J genes are TRBV19 and TRBJ2-7; 7 nucleotides match TRBD1. This CDR3 is 14 amino acids long. Germline V gene sequence: CDR1 LNHDA, CDR2 SQIVND (reference sequence). V trimming: 3 bases; J trimming: 2 bases; junction bases outside the gene matches: 4. The CDR3 sequence: CASSIGTGAYEQYF. CDR3 coding DNA: TGTGCCAGTAGTATTGGTACAGGGGCCTACGAGCAGTACTTC.

The chain links TRBV18 to TRBJ1-4; unclear D gene. Per germline, CDR1 KGHSH and CDR2 LQKENI. With 2 bases removed from V and 5 bases from J, the gap between germline ends came to 9 bases. CDR3 length: 14 residues. The CDR3, as DNA: TGTGCCAGCTCACCAGGGGTGGCCAATGAAAAACTGTTTTTT. Its protein product is CASSPGVANEKLFF.

The rearrangement joins TRBV12-3 or TRBV12-4 to TRBJ1-5; a possible D gene is TRBD1 (5 bases). This CDR3 contains 13 residues. The V end was cut by 7 bases, the J end by 7 bases, with 14 bases between. CDR3 nucleotides: TGTGCCAGCATGACGAAGGGGAAACAGCCCCAGCATTTT. Protein sequence: CASMTKGKQPQHF.